This T cell receptor beta chain derives from a study of T-cell reconstitution after alpha-beta-depleted transplantation in children. Study outcomes and limitations: Several hundred graft clones that had expanded were reportedly the source of alpha-beta T cells about two months after transplant. One year after transplant, T-cell counts and diversity came mostly from newly produced T cells.

The CDR3 consists of 16 residues. The germline V gene encodes CDR1 SGHVS and CDR2 FQNEAQ. Trimming left V 1 base short and J 1 base short, with 13 bases between. This clonotype was detected only a few times. Its antigen is still unknown. It was with unique molecular identifiers that the TCRbeta library was prepared. TCRdb ran MiXCR on the PCR reads and lists one entry per CDR3 protein. The sample has tens of thousands of distinct CDR3 sequences, 40% to 45% seen once; the top ten hold roughly 98%. Specimen: PBMCs, mostly from graft donor cells, collected 360 days after TCRalphabeta/CD19-depleted stem cell transplant. This chain uses TRBV7-8 with TRBJ2-5, with D perhaps matching TRBD2 (6 bases). This receptor was obtained from a male patient under 18 who had a stem cell transplant for acute lymphoblastic leukemia, so the T cells may come from the graft donor. This chain's CDR3 is CASSLVAGRLQETQYF. The DNA for the CDR3 is TGTGCCAGCAGCTTAGTGGCGGGAAGACTCCAAGAGACCCAGTACTTC. Complete variable domain (other parts from reference TRBV7-8 and TRBJ2-5): GAGVSQSPRYKVAKRGQDVALRCDPISGHVSLFWYQQALGQGPEFLTYFQNEAQLDKSGLPSDRFFAERPEGSVSTLKIQRTQQEDSAVYLCASSLVAGRLQETQYFGPGTRLLVL.